Following are 8 T cell receptor beta chains from one sample sequenced in a study of T cell changes during pregnancy in multiple sclerosis. Clones were sequenced by immunoSEQ multiplex PCR, and TCRdb holds only the in-frame ones, with some missing. The sample holds over 35,000 clones, 91% seen once. Sequenced material: CD4+ T cells from peripheral blood mononuclear cells, taken in the third trimester of pregnancy. The receptor source for this set is a female donor in good health, enrolled as a control in a pregnancy study.

This clone was seen only once. V usage is TRBV27 and J usage is TRBJ2-1, with 8 positions matching TRBD1. Germline CDR1 reads MNHEY; CDR2 reads SMNVEV (reference sequence). The J segment lost 3 bases and the V segment lost 5 bases, leaving 12 bases of the junction unmatched. CDR3 length: 17 residues. CDR3 coding DNA: TGTGCCAGCAGTCTAGGCTGGGCAGGGGGCCTCTACAATGAGCAGTTCTTC. Translation: CASSLGWAGGLYNEQFF.

This sequence joins TRBV5-4 and TRBJ1-1, with a tentative D call TRBD1 (5 bases). The CDR3 length is 18 residues. Trimming stripped 4 bases from V and 0 bases from J, with 22 bases between. The germline CDR1 and CDR2 sequences are SGHNT and YYREEE (reference sequence). The CDR3 sequence is CASSSGGNEPPMNTEAFF. The DNA for the CDR3 is TGTGCCAGCAGCAGCGGGGGGAACGAACCGCCCATGAACACTGAAGCTTTCTTT.

Note on this clone: Additional DNA sequences in this sample encode the identical CDR3. This rearrangement joins TRBV6-5 to TRBJ1-1; TRBD1 might be the D (5 bases). The ends were cut back, 2 bases at V and 0 bases at J, with 10 bases in the middle. Germline-derived CDR1 and CDR2 are MNHEY and SVGAGI. The CDR3 is made up of 15 amino acids. The CDR3 sequence: CASSYGGNMNTEAFF. CDR3 coding DNA: TGTGCCAGCAGTTACGGGGGGAACATGAACACTGAAGCTTTCTTT.

This clone was seen once. This chain uses TRBV2 with TRBJ2-1; 8 bases are a match to TRBD2. Losses at the gene ends were 8 bases for V and 6 bases for J; bases not matched to a gene: 6. Germline V CDR1 and CDR2: SNHLY, FYNNEI. This CDR3 has 13 residues. CDR3 residues: CASCYGGANEQFF. The DNA of the CDR3 is TGTGCCAGCTGTTACGGGGGGGCCAATGAGCAGTTCTTC.

J is TRBJ2-3 and V is TRBV14; the D is unclear. Germline V gene sequence: CDR1 SGHDN, CDR2 FVKESK. This CDR3 comprises 20 residues. V was clipped by 0 bases and J by 1 base, with 23 bases between them. This CDR3 reads CASSQEEPPRGHTRTDTQYF. The CDR3, as DNA: TGTGCCAGCAGCCAAGAAGAGCCGCCCCGCGGTCACACCCGCACAGATACGCAGTATTTT.

The gene calls are TRBV2 and TRBJ2-7, with 11 bases aligning to TRBD1. The length of the CDR3 is 17 residues. Germline V lookup: CDR1 SNHLY, CDR2 FYNNEI. The J segment lost 3 bases and the V segment lost 3 bases, leaving 10 bases of the junction unmatched. The CDR3 region is CASSDPIGGTGGYEQYF. The CDR3 DNA follows: TGTGCCAGCAGTGATCCCATTGGGGGGACAGGGGGCTACGAGCAGTACTTC.

V and J are TRBV5-1 and TRBJ1-5; D unresolved. Germline V gives CDR1 SGHRS, CDR2 YFSETQ. The CDR3 runs to 14 residues. Trimming pared 0 bases from V and 5 bases from J, leaving 9 bases between. The CDR3 reads CASSLEHGDQPQHF. The CDR3 region has the DNA TGCGCCAGCAGCTTGGAACACGGAGATCAGCCCCAGCATTTT.

This chain connects TRBV11-2 to TRBJ2-3; D unresolved. Trimming took off 5 bases at V and 5 bases at J, with 8 bases between the two ends. The CDR3 is 12 amino acids. Germline V lookup: CDR1 SGHAT, CDR2 FQNNGV. In DNA form, the CDR3 reads TGTGCCAGCAGCCTACGACTAGATACGCAGTATTTT. The encoded protein is CASSLRLDTQYF.